This is a list of T cell receptor beta chains from one sample in a study of T cells after yellow fever vaccination. TCRdb redid the calling of the 5' RACE reads with MiXCR, one entry per CDR3 protein. The profile covers roughly 340,000 distinct CDR3 sequences, with approximately 4% appearing a single time and around 24% taken by the ten largest. The source material was PBMCs, sampled 5 days after the yellow fever booster vaccination. These receptors originate from a man aged 18 to 29 who received the YFV17D yellow fever vaccine. Both conserved end residues are part of each CDR3. D genes are given only for firm matches. Part of the rows lack a size; the others show once, few, many or a class for expanded clones.

cdr3_aa	cdr3_nt	j_call	clone_size	d_call	v_call
CASTETVNQPQHF	TGTGCCAGCACCGAGACAGTCAATCAGCCCCAGCATTTT	TRBJ1-5	few	.	TRBV6-5
CASSAQVLGGANVLTF	TGTGCCAGTAGCGCACAGGTTCTGGGAGGGGCCAACGTCCTGACTTTC	TRBJ2-6	many	.	TRBV19
CSARGTTHEQFF	TGCAGTGCTAGAGGGACAACCCATGAGCAGTTCTTC	TRBJ2-1	many	.	TRBV20-1
CASSLLRGGHEQFF	TGCGCCAGCAGCCTGCTTCGGGGGGGGCATGAGCAGTTCTTC	TRBJ2-1	.	TRBD2	TRBV4-1
CASSLGAAPYGNQPQHF	TGTGCCAGCAGCCTAGGGGCGGCCCCCTACGGCAATCAGCCCCAGCATTTT	TRBJ1-5	few	.	TRBV5-5
CASSRWKSSTDTQYF	TGTGCCAGCAGCCGGTGGAAATCTAGCACAGATACGCAGTATTTT	TRBJ2-3	many	.	TRBV14
CASSLSTGGDGGELFF	TGCGCCAGCAGCTTGTCCACAGGGGGCGATGGCGGGGAGCTGTTTTTT	TRBJ2-2	few	TRBD1	TRBV5-1
CASSPSPRAGGELFF	TGTGCCAGCAGCCCCTCCCCGAGGGCCGGCGGGGAGCTGTTTTTT	TRBJ2-2	.	.	TRBV11-3
CASSHRPGASTDTQYF	TGTGCCAGCAGTCATAGACCAGGGGCTAGCACAGATACGCAGTATTTT	TRBJ2-3	few	.	TRBV7-9
CASSLRAPGVDSGANVLTF	TGCGCCAGCAGCCTTAGGGCTCCAGGGGTCGACTCTGGGGCCAACGTCCTGACTTTC	TRBJ2-6	many	.	TRBV4-1
CASGLAGGGTDTQYF	TGCGCCAGCGGGCTGGCGGGGGGGGGCACAGATACGCAGTATTTT	TRBJ2-3	few	TRBD2	TRBV5-1
CSAMKQLTGDYGYTF	TGCAGTGCTATGAAACAGTTGACCGGCGACTATGGCTACACCTTC	TRBJ1-2	few	.	TRBV20-1
CASSLVSSQETQYF	TGCGCCAGCAGCTTGGTTTCCTCCCAAGAGACCCAGTACTTC	TRBJ2-5	.	.	TRBV5-1
CASSYYGQLNTGELFF	TGCGCCAGCAGTTACTACGGGCAGTTAAACACCGGGGAGCTGTTTTTT	TRBJ2-2	few	.	TRBV4-3
CASRPDSIGEQFF	TGTGCCAGCAGGCCGGACAGTATCGGTGAGCAGTTCTTC	TRBJ2-1	.	.	TRBV6-1
CASSKAGEAYNEQFF	TGTGCCAGCAGCAAAGCGGGGGAGGCTTACAATGAGCAGTTCTTC	TRBJ2-1	few	TRBD2	TRBV5-4
CASSHPSGGLTTDTQYF	TGTGCCAGCAGCCACCCTAGCGGGGGGCTAACCACAGATACGCAGTATTTT	TRBJ2-3	few	TRBD2	TRBV12-3/TRBV12-4
CASSPRQGASGYTF	TGTGCCAGCAGCCCGCGACAGGGGGCGAGCGGCTACACCTTC	TRBJ1-2	.	TRBD1	TRBV7-9
CASSPGQGRGETQYF	TGTGCCAGCAGCCCCGGACAGGGGCGCGGGGAGACCCAGTACTTC	TRBJ2-5	.	TRBD1	TRBV7-9
CASSLRATRYNEQFF	TGTGCCAGCAGCTTAAGGGCCACCCGGTACAATGAGCAGTTCTTC	TRBJ2-1	many	.	TRBV7-3
CASSLQGGELFF	TGTGCCAGCAGCTTACAGGGCGGGGAGCTGTTTTTT	TRBJ2-2	few	.	TRBV11-2
CASSYKQPLDTQYF	TGTGCCAGCAGTTACAAGCAGCCCTTAGATACGCAGTATTTT	TRBJ2-3	few	.	TRBV6-5
CASSSPDANNEQFF	TGTGCCAGCAGCTCCCCGGACGCCAACAATGAGCAGTTCTTC	TRBJ2-1	few	.	TRBV7-3
CASSQDRGRVSEKLFF	TGTGCCAGCAGCCAGGACAGGGGGCGCGTCTCTGAAAAACTGTTTTTT	TRBJ1-4	many	TRBD1	TRBV4-2
CASSLWAASQETQYF	TGTGCCAGCAGCTTATGGGCAGCCTCGCAAGAGACCCAGTACTTC	TRBJ2-5	few	.	TRBV11-2
CASSLYGGSYEQYF	TGTGCCAGCAGCTTATACGGGGGCTCCTACGAGCAGTACTTC	TRBJ2-7	.	.	TRBV11-2
CSATSGETQETQYF	TGCAGTGCTACTAGCGGGGAGACCCAAGAGACCCAGTACTTC	TRBJ2-5	few	TRBD2	TRBV20-1
CAIRPPPRGQETQYF	TGTGCCATCCGCCCCCCCCCGAGGGGCCAAGAGACCCAGTACTTC	TRBJ2-5	many	.	TRBV10-3